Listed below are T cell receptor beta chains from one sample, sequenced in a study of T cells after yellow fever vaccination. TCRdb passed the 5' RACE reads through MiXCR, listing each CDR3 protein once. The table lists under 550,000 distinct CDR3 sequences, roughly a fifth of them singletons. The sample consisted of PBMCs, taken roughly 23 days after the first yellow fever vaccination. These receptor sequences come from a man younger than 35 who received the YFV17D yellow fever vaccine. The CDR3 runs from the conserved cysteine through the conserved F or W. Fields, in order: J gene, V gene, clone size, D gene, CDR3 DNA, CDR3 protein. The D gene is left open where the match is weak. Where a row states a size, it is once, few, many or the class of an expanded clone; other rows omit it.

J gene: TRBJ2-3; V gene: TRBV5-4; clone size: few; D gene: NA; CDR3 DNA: TGTGCCAGCAGCCAAAAGACTAGCACAGATACGCAGTATTTT; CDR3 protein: CASSQKTSTDTQYF
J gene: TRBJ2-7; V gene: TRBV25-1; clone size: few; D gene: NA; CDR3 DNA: TGTGCCAGCAGGGCCATAATCTACGAGCAGTACTTC; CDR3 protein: CASRAIIYEQYF
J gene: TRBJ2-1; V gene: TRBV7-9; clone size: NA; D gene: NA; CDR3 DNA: TGTGCCAGCAGCTCCACCGGGTCGGCCGAGGGTTGGGGTGAGCAGTTCTTC; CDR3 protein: CASSSTGSAEGWGEQFF
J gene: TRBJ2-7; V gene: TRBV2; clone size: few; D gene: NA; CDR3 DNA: TGTGCCAGCAGTGCGACGCTCCTGCGCTCCTACGAGCAGTACTTC; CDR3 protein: CASSATLLRSYEQYF
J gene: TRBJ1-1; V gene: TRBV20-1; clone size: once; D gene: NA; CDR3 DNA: TGCAGTGCTAGTGCCCTTCGGTCCACTGAAGCTTTCTTT; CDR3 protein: CSASALRSTEAFF
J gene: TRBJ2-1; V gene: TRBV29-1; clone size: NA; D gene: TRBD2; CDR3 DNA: TGCAGCGTTGACTGGGGACTAGCGGGTTATGAGCAGTTCTTC; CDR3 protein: CSVDWGLAGYEQFF
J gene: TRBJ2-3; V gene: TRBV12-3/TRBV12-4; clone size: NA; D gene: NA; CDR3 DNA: TGTGCCAGCAGCCCAGTGGGGAGCGCAGATACGCAGTATTTT; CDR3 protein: CASSPVGSADTQYF
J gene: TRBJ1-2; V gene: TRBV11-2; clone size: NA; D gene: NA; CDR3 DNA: TGTGCCAGCAGCTTCGCCGTAAGCAGTCGGTATGGCTACACCTTC; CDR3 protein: CASSFAVSSRYGYTF
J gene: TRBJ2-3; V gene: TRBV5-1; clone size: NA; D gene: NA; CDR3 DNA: TGCGCCAGCAGCCGAGATGCGGCAGGGGTTAGCACAGATACGCAGTATTTT; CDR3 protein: CASSRDAAGVSTDTQYF
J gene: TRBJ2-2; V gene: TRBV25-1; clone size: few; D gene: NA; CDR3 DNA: TGTGCCAGCGAGTCTATTCCCCCGAACACCGGGGAGCTGTTTTTT; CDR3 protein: CASESIPPNTGELFF
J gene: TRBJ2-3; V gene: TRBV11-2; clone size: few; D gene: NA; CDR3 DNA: TGTGCCAGCAGCTTAGGAGGCAGAGGTTGGGAGAGCACAGATACGCAGTATTTT; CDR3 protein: CASSLGGRGWESTDTQYF
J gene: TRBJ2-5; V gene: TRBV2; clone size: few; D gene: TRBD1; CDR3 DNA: TGTGCCAGTAACCGGGGACAGAAGAAAGAGACCCAGTACTTC; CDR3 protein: CASNRGQKKETQYF
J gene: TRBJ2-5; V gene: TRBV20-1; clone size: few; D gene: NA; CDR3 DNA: TGCAGTGCACCAATAGCGGCCCTGCGGGAGACCCAGTACTTC; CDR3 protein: CSAPIAALRETQYF
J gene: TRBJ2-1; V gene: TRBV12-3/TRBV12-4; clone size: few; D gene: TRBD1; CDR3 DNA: TGTGCCAGCAGTGTTAGAGGACAGGGGACCTACAATGAGCAGTTCTTC; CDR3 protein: CASSVRGQGTYNEQFF
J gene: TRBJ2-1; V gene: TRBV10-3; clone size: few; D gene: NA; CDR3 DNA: TGTGCCATCACCACGGACGGCTACAATGAGCAGTTCTTC; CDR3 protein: CAITTDGYNEQFF
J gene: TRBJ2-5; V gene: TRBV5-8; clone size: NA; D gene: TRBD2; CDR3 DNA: TGTGCCAGCAGCACCGGGACTAGCGGGGGTCAAGAGGCCCAGTACTTC; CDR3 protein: CASSTGTSGGQEAQYF
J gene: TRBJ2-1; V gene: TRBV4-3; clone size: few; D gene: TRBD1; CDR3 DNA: TGCGCCAGCAGCCAAGGAAGGGGGCGCGGCAATGAGCAGTTCTTC; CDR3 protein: CASSQGRGRGNEQFF
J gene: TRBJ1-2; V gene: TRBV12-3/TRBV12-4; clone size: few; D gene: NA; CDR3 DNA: TGTGCCAGCAGTCAAGGCTGGGACTATGGCTACACCTTC; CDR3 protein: CASSQGWDYGYTF
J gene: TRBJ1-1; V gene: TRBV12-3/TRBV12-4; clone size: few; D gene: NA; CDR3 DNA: TGTGCCAGCAGTCCCAGAATGAAGAACACTGAAGCTTTCTTT; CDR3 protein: CASSPRMKNTEAFF
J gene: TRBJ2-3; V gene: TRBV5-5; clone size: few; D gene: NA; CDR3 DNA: TGTGCCAGCACCTTAGGGGCGCGAACTGCAGATACGCAGTATTTT; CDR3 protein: CASTLGARTADTQYF
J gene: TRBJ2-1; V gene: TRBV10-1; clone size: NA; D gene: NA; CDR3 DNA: TGCGCCAGCAGTGAGTCGGGGGGAATGGGGAATGAGCAGTTCTTC; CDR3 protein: CASSESGGMGNEQFF
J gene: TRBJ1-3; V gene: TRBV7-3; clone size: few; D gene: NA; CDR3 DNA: TGTGCCAGCAGCCTCACCGACAGGCCTGGAAACACCATATATTTT; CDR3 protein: CASSLTDRPGNTIYF
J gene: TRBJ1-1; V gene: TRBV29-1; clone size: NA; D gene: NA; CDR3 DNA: TGCAGCTTTGTGGGGATGAGGGTTCATGAAGCTTTCTTT; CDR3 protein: CSFVGMRVHEAFF
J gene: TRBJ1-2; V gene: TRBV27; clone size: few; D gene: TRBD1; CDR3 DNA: TGTGCCAGCAAAGCCGGGACAGGGACTTTAGCTAACTATGGCTACACCTTC; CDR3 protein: CASKAGTGTLANYGYTF
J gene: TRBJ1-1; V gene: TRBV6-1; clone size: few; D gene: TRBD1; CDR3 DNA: TGTGCCAGCAGTGAGGGACAGGGGGCTAAAGCTTTCTTT; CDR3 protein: CASSEGQGAKAFF
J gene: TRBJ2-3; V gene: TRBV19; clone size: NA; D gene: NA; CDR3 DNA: TGTGCCAGCCGACCGTCGGATTACACAGATACGCAGTATTTT; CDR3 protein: CASRPSDYTDTQYF
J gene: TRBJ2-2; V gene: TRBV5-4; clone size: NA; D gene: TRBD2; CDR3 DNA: TGTGCCTCGAGACTAGCGGGGGAGAACACCGGGGAGCTGTTTTTT; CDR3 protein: CASRLAGENTGELFF
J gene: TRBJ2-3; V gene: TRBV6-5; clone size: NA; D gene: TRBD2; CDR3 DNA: TGTGCCAGCAGTTTCCATTCGGGGGTAGCGGGCACTCGGCGGGATACGCAGTATTTT; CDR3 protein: CASSFHSGVAGTRRDTQYF
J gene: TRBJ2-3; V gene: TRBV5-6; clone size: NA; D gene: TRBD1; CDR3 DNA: TGTGCCAGCAGCCAAGACAGGGGGACCGGGACAGATACGCAGTATTTT; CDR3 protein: CASSQDRGTGTDTQYF
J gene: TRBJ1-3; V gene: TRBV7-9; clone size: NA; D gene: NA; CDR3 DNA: TGTGCCAGCAGCGGAGGGGTAAAGCTGGTTGACACCATATATTTT; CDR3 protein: CASSGGVKLVDTIYF
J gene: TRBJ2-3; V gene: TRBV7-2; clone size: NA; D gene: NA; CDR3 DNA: TGTGCCAGCAGCTCTCCCTGGGGGGCGACAGATACGCAGTATTTT; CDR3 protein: CASSSPWGATDTQYF
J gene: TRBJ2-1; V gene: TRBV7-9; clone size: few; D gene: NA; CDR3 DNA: TGTGCCAGCAGCTTATTTGGCAATGAGCAGTTCTTC; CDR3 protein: CASSLFGNEQFF
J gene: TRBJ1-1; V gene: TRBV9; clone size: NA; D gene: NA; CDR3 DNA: TGTGCCAGCAGCGTAGCTACTATGGGTGCCGACACTGAAGCTTTCTTT; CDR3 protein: CASSVATMGADTEAFF
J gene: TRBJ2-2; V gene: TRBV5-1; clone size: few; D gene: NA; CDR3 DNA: TGCGCCAGCAGCTCCAGGGTTGGGGTCGTCACCGGGGAGCTGTTTTTT; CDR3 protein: CASSSRVGVVTGELFF
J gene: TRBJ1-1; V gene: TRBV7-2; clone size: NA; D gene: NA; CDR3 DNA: TGTGCCAGCAGCTCACAGACGGGAATGAACACTGAAGCTTTCTTT; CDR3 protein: CASSSQTGMNTEAFF
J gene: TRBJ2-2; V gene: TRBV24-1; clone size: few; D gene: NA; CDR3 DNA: TGTGCCACCAGTGACGAAGTAGGGTACGGGGAGCTGTTTTTT; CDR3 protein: CATSDEVGYGELFF
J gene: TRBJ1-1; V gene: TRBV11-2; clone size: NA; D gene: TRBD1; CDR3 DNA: TGTGCCAGCAGGCGACCGGGACAGGGGGCAACCCGAATCCGAGGCACTGAAGCTTTCTTT; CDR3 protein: CASRRPGQGATRIRGTEAFF
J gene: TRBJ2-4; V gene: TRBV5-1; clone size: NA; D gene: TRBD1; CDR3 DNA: TGCGCCAGCAGCTTGCGGGGACAGGGAAAAAACATTCAGTACTTC; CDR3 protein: CASSLRGQGKNIQYF
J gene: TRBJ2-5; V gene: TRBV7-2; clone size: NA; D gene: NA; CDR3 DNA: TGTGCCAGCAGCTCCTGGGCGGGTAACCAAGAGACCCAGTACTTC; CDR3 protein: CASSSWAGNQETQYF
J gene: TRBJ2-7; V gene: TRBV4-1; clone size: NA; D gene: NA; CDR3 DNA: TGCGCCAGCAGCCAGGGATCAGGGCCCGCCGGCGAGCAGTACTTC; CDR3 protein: CASSQGSGPAGEQYF
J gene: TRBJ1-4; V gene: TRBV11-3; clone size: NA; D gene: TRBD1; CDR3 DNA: TGTGCCAGCAGCTTGGGACAGGGACATAATGAAAAACTGTTTTTT; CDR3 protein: CASSLGQGHNEKLFF
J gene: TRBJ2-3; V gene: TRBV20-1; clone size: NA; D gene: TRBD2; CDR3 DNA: TGCAGTGCTGAGACTAGCGGGGCCCGCACAGATACGCAGTATTTT; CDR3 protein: CSAETSGARTDTQYF
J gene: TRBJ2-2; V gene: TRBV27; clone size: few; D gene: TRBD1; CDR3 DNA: TGTGCCAGCAAGTGGGACAGGGGGCCAACCGGGGAGCTGTTTTTT; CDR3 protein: CASKWDRGPTGELFF